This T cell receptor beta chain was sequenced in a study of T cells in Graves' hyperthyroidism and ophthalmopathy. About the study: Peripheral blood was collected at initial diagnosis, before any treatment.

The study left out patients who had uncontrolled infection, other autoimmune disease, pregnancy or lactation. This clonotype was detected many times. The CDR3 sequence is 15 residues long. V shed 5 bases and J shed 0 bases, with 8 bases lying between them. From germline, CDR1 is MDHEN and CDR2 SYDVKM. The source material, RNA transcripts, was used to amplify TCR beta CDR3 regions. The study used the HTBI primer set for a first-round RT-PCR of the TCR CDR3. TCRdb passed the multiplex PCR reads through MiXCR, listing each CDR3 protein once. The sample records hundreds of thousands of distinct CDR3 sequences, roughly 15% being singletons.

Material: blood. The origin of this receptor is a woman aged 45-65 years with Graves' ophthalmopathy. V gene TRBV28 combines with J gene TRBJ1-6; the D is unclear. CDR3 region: CASSPFSSYNSPLHF. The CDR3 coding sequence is TGTGCCAGCAGTCCGTTCAGCTCCTATAATTCACCCCTCCACTTT. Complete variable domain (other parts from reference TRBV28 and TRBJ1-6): DVKVTQSSRYLVKRTGEKVFLECVQDMDHENMFWYRQDPGLGLRLIYFSYDVKMKEKGDIPEGYSVSREKKERFSLILESASTNQTSMYLCASSPFSSYNSPLHFGNGTRLTVT.